A single sample is the source of the 25 T cell receptor beta chains below, sequenced in a study of T cell clonality in common variable immunodeficiency. Study-wide findings and caveats: Reportedly, TCR beta sequences from common variable immunodeficiency showed fewer deletions and N-nucleotide insertions.

The table came from immunoSEQ multiplex PCR; TCRdb's copy has only in-frame clones and leaves some out. In total the sample includes 35,000 or so clones, none of them seen once. For these TCRs, the target antigens are not known. Sequenced sample: peripheral blood mononuclear cells. The receptor source for this set is a human donor with common variable immunodeficiency.

This clone was recorded at least ten times. The sequence runs out 3 residues before the end of the CDR3; the remainder is reconstructed from the germline J gene. The chain joins TRBV2 to TRBJ2-7; 8 bases match TRBD2. The CDR3 covers 12 residues. J gave up 3 bases and V 9 bases, and 4 bases lay outside the gene matches. Germline V gives CDR1 SNHLY, CDR2 FYNNEI. The DNA read from the CDR3 is TGTGCCAGTAGCGGGGACGACTACGAG. Amino acid sequence: CASSGDDYE. The entire CDR3 reads CASSGDDYEQYF.

By share, this clone ranks as medium-sized (0.01 to 0.1%). The missing CDR3 end, 3 residues past where the read stops, is filled in from the germline J gene. This chain connects TRBV2 to TRBJ2-2; D not resolved. This CDR3 has 12 residues. V was shortened by 6 bases and J by 6 bases, with 8 bases between the two germline ends. Germline V lookup: CDR1 SNHLY, CDR2 FYNNEI. The CDR3 protein is CASRAQAGELFF. The part of the CDR3 DNA that was read is TGTGCCAGCAGGGCCCAGGCCGGGGAG.

This clone was picked up many times. The read terminates 3 residues ahead of where the CDR3 ends, so the germline J gene completes it. The chain uses TRBV7-9 and TRBJ2-1; D remains ambiguous. Trimming took off 5 bases at V and 6 bases at J, with 17 bases between the two ends. This CDR3 contains 15 residues. Germline V gives CDR1 SEHNR, CDR2 FQNEAQ (reference sequence). The CDR3 loop is CASSLDLASGNEQFF. The CDR3 bases that were read are TGTGCCAGCAGCCTTGACCTCGCTAGTGGCAATGAG.

At least ten counts were recorded for this clone. The missing CDR3 end, 3 residues past where the read stops, is filled in from the germline J gene. The rearrangement links TRBV11-2 to TRBJ1-5, with 10 positions matching TRBD1. CDR1 SGHAT and CDR2 FQNNGV come from the germline V gene. The CDR3 contains 14 residues. V lost 5 bases, J lost 4 bases, and 2 bases stayed unmatched. The CDR3 loop reads CASSADRGNQPQHF. Partial CDR3 DNA: TGTGCCAGCAGCGCGGACAGGGGGAATCAGCCC. Full variable domain (remainder filled in from reference TRBV11-2 and TRBJ1-5): EAGVAQSPRYKIIEKRQSVAFWCNPISGHATLYWYQQILGQGPKLLIQFQNNGVVDDSQLPKDRFSAERLKGVDSTLKIQPAKLEDSAVYLCASSADRGNQPQHFGDGTRLSIL.

There are many counts of this clone. The read terminates 3 residues before the CDR3 end, so the remaining end is supplied by the germline J gene. This rearrangement joins TRBV19 to TRBJ2-7; TRBD2 agrees at 9 bases. The germline CDR1 and CDR2 sequences are LNHDA and SQIVND (reference sequence). This CDR3 comprises 15 residues. The V and J ends lost 3 bases and 1 base, in that order; junction bases with no gene match: 4. The CDR3 spells CASSMVLAGSYEQYF. Partial CDR3 DNA: TGTGCCAGTAGTATGGTTCTAGCGGGGTCCTACGAG.

As for this clone: The read falls 3 residues short of the CDR3 end, and the missing part is taken from the germline J gene. The chain joins TRBV7-9 to TRBJ1-1; D unclear. Looked up from germline, CDR1 is SEHNR and CDR2 is FQNEAQ (reference sequence). Deletions cut 1 base from V and 3 bases from J, with 6 bases between. The CDR3 contains 13 residues. The covered CDR3 bases are TGTGCCAGCAGCTTAGGACATTACACTGAA. Protein: CASSLGHYTE. Given in full, the CDR3 is CASSLGHYTEAFF. Together with reference TRBV7-9 and TRBJ1-1, the CDR3 gives the full variable domain: DTGVSQNPRHKITKRGQNVTFRCDPISEHNRLYWYRQTLGQGPEFLTYFQNEAQLEKSRLLSDRFSAERPKGSFSTLEIQRTEQGDSAMYLCASSLGHYTEAFFGQGTRLTVV.

This clone has only a few counts. From the germline J gene comes the end of the CDR3, since the read stops 3 residues before it. V usage is TRBV10-2 and J usage is TRBJ1-6; D is perhaps TRBD1 (6 bases). Germline CDR1 and CDR2: WSHSY and SAAADI. The CDR3 extends over 12 amino acids. V was shortened by 6 bases and J by 11 bases, with 11 bases between the two germline ends. The chain's CDR3 is CASSTGKAPLHF. The CDR3 bases that were read are TGCGCCAGCAGCACAGGGAAGGCACCC.

This clone was seen more than once but under ten times. The read terminates 3 residues ahead of where the CDR3 ends, so the germline J gene completes it. The chain couples TRBV7-6 to TRBJ2-2; TRBD1 matches 7 bases. Germline V CDR1 and CDR2: SGHVS, FNYEAQ. The CDR3 covers 15 residues. J was trimmed by 3 bases and V by 7 bases; bases with no gene match: 8. CDR3 DNA, as far as it was read: TGTGCCAGCACCCACAGGGGTATATACACCGGGGAG. It yields the protein CASTHRGIYTGE. From start to end, the CDR3 is CASTHRGIYTGELFF.

This clone was detected only a few times. The read terminates 3 residues ahead of where the CDR3 ends, so the germline J gene completes it. This chain joins TRBV7-2 and TRBJ2-5; maybe TRBD2 (6 bases). The CDR3 length is 15 residues. The germline V gene encodes CDR1 SGHTA and CDR2 FQGNSA. V dropped 2 bases and J dropped 5 bases, with 15 bases sitting between them. The CDR3 sequence: CASSLQAGLGETQYF. The CDR3 bases that were read are TGTGCCAGCAGCTTACAGGCGGGACTCGGGGAGACC.

This clone has ten or more counts. CDR3 loop: CASSAGTSGGFTDTQYF. The DNA read from the CDR3 is TGTGCCAGCAGCGCCGGGACTAGCGGGGGCTTCACAGATACG. The V gene is TRBV13, the J gene TRBJ2-3; 14 bases agree with TRBD2. The read stops 3 residues short of the end of the CDR3; the missing end is completed from the germline J gene. This CDR3 spans 17 amino acids. V gave up 5 bases and J gave up 2 bases; unmatched junction bases: 6. Germline lookup yields CDR1 PRHDT and CDR2 FYEKMQ (reference sequence).

This clone was observed many times. The CDR3 end lies 3 residues beyond the end of the read and is filled in from the germline J gene. The chain recombines TRBV29-1 with TRBJ1-2, with TRBD1 as a possible D gene (5 bases). This CDR3 is built from 13 residues. Trimming removed 3 bases from V and 6 bases from J, with 14 bases in between. Germline values: CDR1 SQVTM, CDR2 ANQGSEA. This chain's CDR3 is CSVDEAGVHGYTF. The DNA read from the CDR3 is TGCAGCGTTGACGAGGCGGGGGTGCATGGC.

This clone was seen repeatedly, ten times or more. Read data end 3 residues before the CDR3 end; the end is taken from the germline J gene. The chain recombines TRBV5-1 with TRBJ2-7; D call uncertain. The CDR3 extends over 14 amino acids. The V end was cut by 3 bases, the J end by 0 bases, with 10 bases between. Germline CDR1 SGHRS, CDR2 YFSETQ. The CDR3 region is CASSSDSGSYEQYF. The DNA read from the CDR3 is TGCGCCAGCAGCTCAGACTCCGGCTCCTACGAG.

The table lists this clone with many counts. The CDR3 end is not reached by the read, which stops 3 residues before it; the germline J gene fills it in. The chain employs TRBV20-1 and TRBJ1-2, with TRBD1 matching over 9 bases. V shed 5 bases and J 5 bases; nucleotides not matched to a gene: 15. CDR1 is DFQATT, CDR2 SNEGSKA, per germline (reference sequence). This CDR3 is 16 amino acids long. The sequenced CDR3 bases are TGCAGTGCTCCCACCTCCCACACAGGGGGCGAGTATGGC. Translating gives CSAPTSHTGGEYG. The full-length CDR3 reads as CSAPTSHTGGEYGYTF.

In its sample, this clone was seen many times. The read comes to an end 3 residues before the CDR3 does, leaving the germline J gene to fill in the end. The V gene is TRBV5-1, the J gene TRBJ2-3; TRBD2 matches at 7 bases. J was trimmed by 1 base and V by 4 bases; bases with no gene match: 12. In germline, CDR1 is SGHRS, CDR2 YFSETQ. The CDR3 runs 17 residues. CDR3 DNA, as far as it was read: TGCGCCAGCAGCCCGGGACTAACAGGTCGGGGCACAGATACG. This encodes CASSPGLTGRGTDT. The whole CDR3 reads CASSPGLTGRGTDTQYF. The variable domain in full, completed from reference TRBV5-1 and TRBJ2-3, reads KAGVTQTPRYLIKTRGQQVTLSCSPISGHRSVSWYQQTPGQGLQFLFEYFSETQRNKGNFPGRFSGRQFSNSRSEMNVSTLELGDSALYLCASSPGLTGRGTDTQYFGPGTRLTVL.

A few counts support this clone. The read ends 3 residues before the CDR3 terminus; that terminus is restored from the germline J gene. V gene TRBV11-3 combines with J gene TRBJ2-3; D is ambiguous. CDR1 SGHNT and CDR2 YENEEA come from the germline V gene. This CDR3 has 12 amino acids. This CDR3 is CASSLDESAQYF. Incomplete CDR3 DNA: TGTGCCAGCAGCTTAGATGAAAGCGCG.

About this clone itself: The read comes to an end 3 residues before the CDR3 does, leaving the germline J gene to fill in the end. V and J are TRBV30 and TRBJ1-1; D not resolved. The CDR3 covers 13 residues. Germline lookup yields CDR1 GTSNPN and CDR2 SVGIG (reference sequence). Between the trimmed V and J ends, which lost 5 bases and 2 bases, there was a span of 12 bases. The CDR3 bases that were read are TGTGCCTGGGACCCTAGAGCAAACACTGAA. Its translation: CAWDPRANTE. The whole CDR3 sequence reads CAWDPRANTEAFF.

Only a few counts were recorded for this clone. The read terminates 3 residues before the CDR3 end, so the remaining end is supplied by the germline J gene. The chain uses TRBV18 and TRBJ1-3; 11 bases agree with TRBD1. Germline V gene data show CDR1 as KGHSH and CDR2 as LQKENI. J lost 0 bases, V lost 6 bases, and 10 bases had no gene match. The CDR3 has 18 amino acids. Here the CDR3 reads CASSHADRGPHSGNTIYF. The CDR3 DNA, read in part, is TGTGCCAGCTCCCACGCGGACAGGGGGCCCCACTCTGGAAACACC.

This clone has a handful of counts. The read gets to within 3 residues of the CDR3 end, and the germline J gene fills in the rest. The chain employs TRBV19 and TRBJ2-2, with a tentative D call TRBD2 (6 bases). The V end was cut by 5 bases, the J end by 7 bases, with 23 bases between. Germline-derived CDR1 and CDR2 are LNHDA and SQIVND (reference sequence). The CDR3 covers 17 residues. The sequenced CDR3 bases are TGTGCCAGTAGTGTCTCTCCGGCCCGGGGGAAGGGCGGGGAG. It codes for CASSVSPARGKGGE. In full, the CDR3 reads CASSVSPARGKGGELFF.

This clone showed up many times. The CDR3 extends 3 residues past the end of the read, so its final part is completed from the germline J gene. The J gene is TRBJ2-3, the V gene TRBV7-3; no definite D call. Germline V lookup: CDR1 SGHTA, CDR2 FQGTGA. V gave up 2 bases and J gave up 6 bases, with 9 bases separating them. The CDR3 runs to 13 residues. Partial CDR3 DNA: TGTGCCAGCAGCTTACAAACCAGGGATACG. It encodes CASSLQTRDT. The entire CDR3 reads CASSLQTRDTQYF.

For this clone: Coverage ceases 3 residues before the CDR3 finishes, and the germline J gene fills in the end. This chain connects TRBV19 to TRBJ1-6; TRBD1 aligns across 9 bases. Per the germline V gene, CDR1 is LNHDA and CDR2 is SQIVND (reference sequence). Unmatched junction bases numbered 14, after V lost 7 bases and J lost 7 bases. The CDR3 is made up of 17 amino acids. CDR3 DNA, as far as it was read: TGTGCCAGTACTAGGTTGAATCCGGGACAGGGAAATTCACCC. Residues: CASTRLNPGQGNSP. In full, the CDR3 is CASTRLNPGQGNSPLHF.

This clone is labeled medium-sized. The read falls 3 residues short of the CDR3 end, and the missing part is taken from the germline J gene. V is TRBV2 and J is TRBJ2-3; 8 bases map to TRBD2. V trimming: 4 bases; J trimming: 1 base; junction bases outside the gene matches: 4. Germline V gene data show CDR1 as SNHLY and CDR2 as FYNNEI. This CDR3 comprises 15 residues. The CDR3 is CASSVNSGGTDTQYF. CDR3 DNA, as far as it was read: TGTGCCAGCAGTGTCAATAGCGGGGGCACAGATACG.

Worth noting for this clone: The read stops 3 residues short of the end of the CDR3; the missing end is completed from the germline J gene. The chain recombines TRBV6-2 or TRBV6-3 with TRBJ1-1, with a weak D call TRBD1 (6 bases). The length of the CDR3 is 13 residues. Germline CDR1 reads MNHEY; CDR2 reads SVGEGT. Incomplete CDR3 DNA: TGTGCCAGCAGTTCCAATCTTTGGGGGCGA. Amino acid sequence: CASSSNLWGR. The whole CDR3 protein is CASSSNLWGRAFF.

This clone was found a few times. The CDR3 end falls 3 residues outside the read, so it is completed with the germline J gene. The V and J genes are TRBV19 and TRBJ2-1; the D gene is possibly TRBD2 (6 bases). Germline V CDR1 and CDR2: LNHDA, SQIVND (reference sequence). The ends were cut back, 4 bases at V and 1 base at J, with 11 bases in the middle. The CDR3 has 15 residues. The DNA read from the CDR3 is TGTGCCAGTAGTAAGCGGGTCCAGTCCTACAATGAG. It specifies CASSKRVQSYNE. The CDR3, in full, reads CASSKRVQSYNEQFF.

This clone was picked up a small number of times. The DNA ends 3 residues before the CDR3 does, and the rest of the CDR3 is filled in from the germline J gene. This sequence joins TRBV2 and TRBJ1-1, with TRBD1 as a possible D gene (5 bases). Trimming cost V 1 base and J 2 bases, with 8 bases left between them. CDR3 length equals 14 residues. The V gene's germline CDR1 is SNHLY and CDR2 FYNNEI. The sequenced CDR3 bases are TGTGCCAGCAGTGAAGACAGGCCCAACACTGAA. It translates to CASSEDRPNTE. The entire CDR3 protein is CASSEDRPNTEAFF.

A few counts support this clone. The read finishes 3 residues shy of the CDR3 end, and the germline J gene is used to complete it. J is TRBJ2-5 and V is TRBV2; D is unresolved. Germline values: CDR1 SNHLY, CDR2 FYNNEI. This CDR3 is built from 13 residues. V lost 6 bases to trimming and J lost 1 base, with 9 bases between them. CDR3 protein: CASSTLVQETQYF. The CDR3 bases that were read are TGTGCCAGCAGCACTTTAGTCCAAGAGACC.